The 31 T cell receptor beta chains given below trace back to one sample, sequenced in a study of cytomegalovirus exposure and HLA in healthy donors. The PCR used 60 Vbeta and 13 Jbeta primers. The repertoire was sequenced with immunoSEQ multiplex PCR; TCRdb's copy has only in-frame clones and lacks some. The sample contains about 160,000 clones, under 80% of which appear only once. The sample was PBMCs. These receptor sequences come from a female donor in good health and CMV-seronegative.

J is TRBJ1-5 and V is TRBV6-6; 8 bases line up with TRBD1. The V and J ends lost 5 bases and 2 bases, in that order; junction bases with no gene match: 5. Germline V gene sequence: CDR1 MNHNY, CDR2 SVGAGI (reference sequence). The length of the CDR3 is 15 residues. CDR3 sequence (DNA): TGTGCCAGCAGTCGGACGACAGGGGGCAATCAGCCCCAGCATTTT. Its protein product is CASSRTTGGNQPQHF.

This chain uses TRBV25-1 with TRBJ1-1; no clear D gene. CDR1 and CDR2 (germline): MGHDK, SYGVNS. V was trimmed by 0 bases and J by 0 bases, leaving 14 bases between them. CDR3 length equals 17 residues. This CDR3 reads CASSEYRPPQMNTEAFF. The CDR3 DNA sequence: TGTGCCAGCAGTGAATACAGGCCACCACAGATGAACACTGAAGCTTTCTTT. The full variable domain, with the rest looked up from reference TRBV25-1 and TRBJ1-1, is EADIYQTPRYLVIGTGKKITLECSQTMGHDKMYWYQQDPGMELHLIHYSYGVNSTEKGDLSSESTVSRIRTEHFPLTLESARPSHTSQYLCASSEYRPPQMNTEAFFGQGTRLTVV.

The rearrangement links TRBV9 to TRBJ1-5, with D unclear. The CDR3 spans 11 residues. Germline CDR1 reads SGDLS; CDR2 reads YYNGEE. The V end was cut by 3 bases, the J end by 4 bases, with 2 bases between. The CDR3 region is CASSANQPQHF. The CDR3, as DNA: TGTGCCAGCAGCGCGAATCAGCCCCAGCATTTT.

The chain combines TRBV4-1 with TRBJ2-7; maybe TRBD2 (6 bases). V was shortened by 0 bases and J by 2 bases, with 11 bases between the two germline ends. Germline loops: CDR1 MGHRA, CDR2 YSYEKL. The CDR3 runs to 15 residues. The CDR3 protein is CASSQDPGVTYEQYF. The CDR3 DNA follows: TGCGCCAGCAGCCAAGATCCGGGGGTCACCTACGAGCAGTACTTC.

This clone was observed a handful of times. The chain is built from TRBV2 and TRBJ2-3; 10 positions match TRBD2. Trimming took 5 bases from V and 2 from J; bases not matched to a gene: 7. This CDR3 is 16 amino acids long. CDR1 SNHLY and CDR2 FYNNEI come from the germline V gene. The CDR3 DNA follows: TGTGCCAGCAGTACCCGGACTAGCGGATTCACAGATACGCAGTATTTT. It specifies CASSTRTSGFTDTQYF.

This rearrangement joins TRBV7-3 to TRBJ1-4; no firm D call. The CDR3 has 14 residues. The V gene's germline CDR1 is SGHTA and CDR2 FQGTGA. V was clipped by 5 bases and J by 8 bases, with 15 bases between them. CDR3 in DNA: TGTGCCAGCAGCGAAACCGGGTCCGGCGAAAAACTGTTTTTT. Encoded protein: CASSETGSGEKLFF.

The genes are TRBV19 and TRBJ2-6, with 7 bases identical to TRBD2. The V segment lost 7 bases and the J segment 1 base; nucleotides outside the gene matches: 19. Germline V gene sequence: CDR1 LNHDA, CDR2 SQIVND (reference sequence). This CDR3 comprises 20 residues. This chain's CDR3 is CASTGGLSGPYISGANVLTF. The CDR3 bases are TGTGCCAGTACCGGGGGACTATCAGGCCCCTACATTTCTGGGGCCAACGTCCTGACTTTC.

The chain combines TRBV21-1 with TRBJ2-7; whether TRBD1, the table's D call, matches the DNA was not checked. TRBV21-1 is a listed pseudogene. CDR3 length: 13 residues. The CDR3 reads CASIKGPTYEQYF. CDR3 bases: TGTGCCAGCATCAAGGGGCCCACCTACGAGCAGTACTTC.

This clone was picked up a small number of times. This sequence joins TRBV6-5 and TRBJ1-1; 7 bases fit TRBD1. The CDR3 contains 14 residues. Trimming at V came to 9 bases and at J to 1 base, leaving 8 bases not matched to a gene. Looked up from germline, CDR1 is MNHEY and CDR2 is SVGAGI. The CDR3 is CASQPWTGNTEAFF. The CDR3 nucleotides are TGTGCCAGTCAACCCTGGACAGGGAACACTGAAGCTTTCTTT.

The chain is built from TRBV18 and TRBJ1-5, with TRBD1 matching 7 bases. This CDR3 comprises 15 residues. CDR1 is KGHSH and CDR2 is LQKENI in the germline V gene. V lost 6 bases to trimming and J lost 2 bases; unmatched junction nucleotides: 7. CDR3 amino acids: CASSETGTGNQPQHF. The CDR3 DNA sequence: TGTGCCAGCTCCGAGACCGGGACAGGCAATCAGCCCCAGCATTTT. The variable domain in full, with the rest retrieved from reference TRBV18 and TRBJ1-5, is NAGVMQNPRHLVRRRGQEARLRCSPMKGHSHVYWYRQLPEEGLKFMVYLQKENIIDESGMPKERFSAEFPKEGPSILRIQQVVRGDSAAYFCASSETGTGNQPQHFGDGTRLSIL.

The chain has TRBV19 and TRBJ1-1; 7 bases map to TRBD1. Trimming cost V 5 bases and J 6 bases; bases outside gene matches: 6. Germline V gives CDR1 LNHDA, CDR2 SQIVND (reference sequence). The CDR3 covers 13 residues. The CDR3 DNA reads TGTGCCAGTAGTGGCGACAGGGTACCTGAAGCTTTCTTT. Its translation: CASSGDRVPEAFF.

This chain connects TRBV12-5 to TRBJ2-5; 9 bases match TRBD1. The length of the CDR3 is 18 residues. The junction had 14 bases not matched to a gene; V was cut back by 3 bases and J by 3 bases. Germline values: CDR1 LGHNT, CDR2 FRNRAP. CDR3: CASGFTLMTGGEEETQYF. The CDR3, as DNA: TGTGCTAGTGGTTTTACCCTGATGACAGGGGGTGAGGAAGAGACCCAGTACTTC.

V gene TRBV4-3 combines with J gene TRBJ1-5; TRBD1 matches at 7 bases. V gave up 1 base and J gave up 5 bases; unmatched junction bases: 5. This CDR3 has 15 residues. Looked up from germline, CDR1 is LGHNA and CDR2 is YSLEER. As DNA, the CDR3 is TGCGCCAGCAGCCAAGGAAGGGGGCGGGATCAGCCCCAGCATTTT. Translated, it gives CASSQGRGRDQPQHF.

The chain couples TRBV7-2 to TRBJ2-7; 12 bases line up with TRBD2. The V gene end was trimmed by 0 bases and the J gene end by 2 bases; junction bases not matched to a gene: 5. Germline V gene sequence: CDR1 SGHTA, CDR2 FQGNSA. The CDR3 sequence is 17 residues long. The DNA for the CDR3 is TGTGCCAGCAGCTTAGCGGCTAGCGGGAGGGGCCCCTACGAGCAGTACTTC. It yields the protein CASSLAASGRGPYEQYF.

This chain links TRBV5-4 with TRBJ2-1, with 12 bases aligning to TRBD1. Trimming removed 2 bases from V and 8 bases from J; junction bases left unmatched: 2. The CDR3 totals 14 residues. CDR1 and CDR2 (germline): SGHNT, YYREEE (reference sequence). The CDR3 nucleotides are TGTGCCAGCAGCTTCGGGACAGGGGGCGATGAGCAGTTCTTC. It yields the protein CASSFGTGGDEQFF.

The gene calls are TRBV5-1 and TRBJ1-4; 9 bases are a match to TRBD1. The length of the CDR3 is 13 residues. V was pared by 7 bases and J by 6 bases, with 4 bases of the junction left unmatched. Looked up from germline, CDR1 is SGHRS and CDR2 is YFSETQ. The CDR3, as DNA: TGCGCCAGCCGGGGACAGGGTGATGAAAAACTGTTTTTT. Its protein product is CASRGQGDEKLFF.

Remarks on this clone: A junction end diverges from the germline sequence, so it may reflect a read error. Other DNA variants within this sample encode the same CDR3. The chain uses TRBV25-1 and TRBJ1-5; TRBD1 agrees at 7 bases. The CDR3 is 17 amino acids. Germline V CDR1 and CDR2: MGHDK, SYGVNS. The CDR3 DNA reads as TGTGCCAGCCAACCAGGGGGGAGTAGGGGGACGAATCAGCCTCAGCATTTT. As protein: CASQPGGSRGTNQPQHF.

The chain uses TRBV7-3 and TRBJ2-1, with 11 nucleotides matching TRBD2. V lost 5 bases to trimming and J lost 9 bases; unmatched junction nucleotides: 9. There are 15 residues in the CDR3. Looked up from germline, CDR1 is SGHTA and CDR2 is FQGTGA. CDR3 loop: CASSNSGGAGVEQFF. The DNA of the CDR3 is TGTGCCAGCAGCAATAGCGGGGGGGCAGGGGTTGAGCAGTTCTTC.

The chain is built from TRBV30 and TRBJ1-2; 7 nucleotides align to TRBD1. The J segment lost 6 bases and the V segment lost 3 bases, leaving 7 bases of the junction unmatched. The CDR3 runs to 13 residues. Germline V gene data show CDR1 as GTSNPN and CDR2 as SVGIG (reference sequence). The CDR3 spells CAWRGDRYNGYTF. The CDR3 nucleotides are TGTGCCTGGAGAGGGGACAGATATAATGGCTACACCTTC.

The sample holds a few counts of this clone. The CDR3 DNA follows: TGTGCCAGCAGGTCACAGATAACCTACGAGCAGTACTTC. It yields the protein CASRSQITYEQYF. This rearrangement joins TRBV6-1 to TRBJ2-7; D remains ambiguous. Trimming removed 6 bases at V and 2 bases at J, with 11 bases between. Germline V lookup: CDR1 MNHNS, CDR2 SASEGT. The CDR3 consists of 13 residues.

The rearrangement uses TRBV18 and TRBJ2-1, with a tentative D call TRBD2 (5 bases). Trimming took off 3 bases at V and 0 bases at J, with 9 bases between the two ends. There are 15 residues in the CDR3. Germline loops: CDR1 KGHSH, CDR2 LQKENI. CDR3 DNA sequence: TGTGCCAGCTCACCCGCCGGGGACTCCTACAATGAGCAGTTCTTC. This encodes CASSPAGDSYNEQFF. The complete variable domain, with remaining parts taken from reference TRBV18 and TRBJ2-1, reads NAGVMQNPRHLVRRRGQEARLRCSPMKGHSHVYWYRQLPEEGLKFMVYLQKENIIDESGMPKERFSAEFPKEGPSILRIQQVVRGDSAAYFCASSPAGDSYNEQFFGPGTRLTVL.

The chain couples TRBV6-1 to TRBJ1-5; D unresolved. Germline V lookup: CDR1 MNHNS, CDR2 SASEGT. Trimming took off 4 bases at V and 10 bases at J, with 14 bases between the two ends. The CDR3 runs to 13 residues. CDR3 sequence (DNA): TGTGCCAGCAGTGGGCAGCGGGAGTTACCCCAGCATTTT. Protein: CASSGQRELPQHF.

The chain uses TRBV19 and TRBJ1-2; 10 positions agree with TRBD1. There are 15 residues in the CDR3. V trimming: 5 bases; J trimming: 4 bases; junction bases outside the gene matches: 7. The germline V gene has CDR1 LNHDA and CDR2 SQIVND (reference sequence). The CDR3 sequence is CASSLRTGGVYGYTF. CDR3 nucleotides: TGTGCCAGTAGTCTGCGGACAGGGGGTGTCTATGGCTACACCTTC.

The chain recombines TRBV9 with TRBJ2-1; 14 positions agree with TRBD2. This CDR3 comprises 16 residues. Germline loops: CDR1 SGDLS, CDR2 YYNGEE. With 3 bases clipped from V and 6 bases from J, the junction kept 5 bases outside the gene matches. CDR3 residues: CASSDRLAGGINEQFF. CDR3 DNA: TGTGCCAGCAGCGATCGACTAGCGGGGGGGATCAATGAGCAGTTCTTC. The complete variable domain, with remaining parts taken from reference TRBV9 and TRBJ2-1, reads DSGVTQTPKHLITATGQRVTLRCSPRSGDLSVYWYQQSLDQGLQFLIQYYNGEERAKGNILERFSAQQFPDLHSELNLSSLELGDSALYFCASSDRLAGGINEQFFGPGTRLTVL.

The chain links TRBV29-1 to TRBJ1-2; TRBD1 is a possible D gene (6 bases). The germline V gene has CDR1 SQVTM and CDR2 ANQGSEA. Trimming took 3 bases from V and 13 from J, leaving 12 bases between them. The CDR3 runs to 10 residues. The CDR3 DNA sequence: TGCAGCGTTGATAACAGGGCTTCCACCTTC. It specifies CSVDNRASTF.

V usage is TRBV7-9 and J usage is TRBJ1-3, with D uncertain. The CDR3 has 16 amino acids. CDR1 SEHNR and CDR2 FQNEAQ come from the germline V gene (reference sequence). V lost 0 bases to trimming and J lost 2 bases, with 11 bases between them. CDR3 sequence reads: CASSLAESGTGNTIYF. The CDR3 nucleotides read TGTGCCAGCAGCTTAGCAGAGTCCGGGACTGGAAACACCATATATTTT.

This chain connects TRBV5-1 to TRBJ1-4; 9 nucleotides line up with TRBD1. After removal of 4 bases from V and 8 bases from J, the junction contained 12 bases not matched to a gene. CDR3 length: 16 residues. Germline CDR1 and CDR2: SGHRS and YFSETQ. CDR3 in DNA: TGCGCCAGCAGCACGGGAACAGGGGGCGCTGGGGAAAAACTGTTTTTT. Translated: CASSTGTGGAGEKLFF.

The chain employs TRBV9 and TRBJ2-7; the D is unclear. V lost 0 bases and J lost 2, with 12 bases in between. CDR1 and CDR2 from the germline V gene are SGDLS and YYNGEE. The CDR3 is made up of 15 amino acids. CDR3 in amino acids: CASSVGAGLTYEQYF. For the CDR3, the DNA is TGTGCCAGCAGCGTAGGTGCAGGATTGACCTACGAGCAGTACTTC.

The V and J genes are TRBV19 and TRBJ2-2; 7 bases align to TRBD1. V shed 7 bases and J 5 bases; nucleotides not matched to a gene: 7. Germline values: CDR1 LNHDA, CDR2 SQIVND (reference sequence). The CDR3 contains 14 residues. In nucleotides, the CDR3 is TGTGCCAGTAAGGGACAGTTGGTGACCGGGGAGCTGTTTTTT. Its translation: CASKGQLVTGELFF.

The CDR3 protein is CASSPRTHSTGGELFF. CDR3 nucleotide sequence: TGTGCCAGCAGTCCACGGACACATTCCACAGGGGGGGAGCTGTTTTTT. This sequence joins TRBV6-4 and TRBJ2-2, with a possible D match to TRBD1 (6 bases). The germline V gene has CDR1 MRHNA and CDR2 SNTAGT. The CDR3 contains 16 residues. V lost 5 bases and J lost 8, with 21 bases in between.

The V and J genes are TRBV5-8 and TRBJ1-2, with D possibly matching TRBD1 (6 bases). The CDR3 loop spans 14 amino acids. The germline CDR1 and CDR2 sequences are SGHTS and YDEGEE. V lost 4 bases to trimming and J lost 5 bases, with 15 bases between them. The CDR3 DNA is TGTGCCAGCAGCCCGGGGGCGGGGGAGTATGGCTACACCTTC. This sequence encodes CASSPGAGEYGYTF.